Listed here is a single TCR beta chain. Antigen: not known. The data originate from a study of T cell responses to AZD1222 COVID-19 vaccine. The CDR3 is 14 amino acids. Trimming removed 6 bases at V and 2 bases at J, with 13 bases between. Germline V gene data show CDR1 as MNHEY and CDR2 as SVGAGI. The method was immunoSEQ multiplex PCR; TCRdb's version includes in-frame clones alone and lacks a portion of them. The sample shows over 120,000 clones, about 86% of them seen only once. Study-level points and caveats: Spike-specific TCR breadth and depth rose after two AZD1222 doses. In a largely white British group with more females than males, clonal diversity was possibly underestimated. Spike-wide vaccine-associated CD4 TCRs dominated at 160-218 and 743-854.

The V and J genes are TRBV6-5 and TRBJ1-2, with D hard to call. The sequenced sample was peripheral blood, obtained 28 days after the second AZD1222 dose. The receptor comes from an adult who received the AZD1222 COVID-19 vaccine. The CDR3 region has the DNA TGTGCCAGCAGCCGGGGAGGCGGGAACTATGGCTACACCTTC. This sequence encodes CASSRGGGNYGYTF.